A selection of T cell receptor beta chains follows, all from one sample in a study of T cell changes during pregnancy in multiple sclerosis. The assay was immunoSEQ multiplex PCR, and TCRdb's table has in-frame clones only and misses some. Of 50,000 or so clones in the sample, more than 90% are singletons; the top ten hold approximately 1.1%. The sequences come from peripheral blood, collected after pregnancy. The receptors stem from a female donor in good health, enrolled as a control in a pregnancy study. Both conserved end residues are part of each CDR3. D genes are given only for firm matches. The size field is filled for only some rows; it gives once, few, many or a size class.

size,length,V,J,D,CDR3,DNA
NA,13,TRBV15,TRBJ1-4,NA,CATSRVPSAKLFF,TGTGCCACCAGCAGAGTGCCTAGTGCAAAACTGTTTTTT
NA,14,TRBV9,TRBJ2-1,NA,CASSVEEATNEQFF,TGTGCCAGCAGCGTAGAAGAGGCAACCAATGAGCAGTTCTTC
NA,15,TRBV7-9,TRBJ2-1,TRBD1,CASSFRQGAWNEQFF,TGTGCCAGCAGCTTCCGGCAGGGGGCTTGGAATGAGCAGTTCTTC
NA,12,TRBV29-1,TRBJ1-2,TRBD1,CSVQGLRGGYTF,TGCAGCGTACAGGGGCTGCGGGGCGGCTACACCTTC
NA,14,TRBV27,TRBJ2-7,NA,CASSTRWGQDEQYF,TGTGCCAGCAGCACTCGGTGGGGGCAGGACGAGCAGTACTTC
NA,14,TRBV10-3,TRBJ2-7,TRBD2,CAIRTSGNSYEQYF,TGTGCCATCAGAACTAGCGGGAATTCCTACGAGCAGTACTTC
NA,14,TRBV18,TRBJ2-2,NA,CASSVAPNTGELFF,TGTGCCAGCTCAGTAGCGCCGAACACCGGGGAGCTGTTTTTT
NA,16,TRBV10-3,TRBJ2-1,TRBD2,CAIRSGTPSSYNEQFF,TGTGCCATCAGGAGCGGGACTCCGAGCTCCTACAATGAGCAGTTCTTC
NA,12,TRBV16,TRBJ2-7,NA,CASSASPYEQYF,TGTGCCAGCAGCGCTAGCCCCTACGAGCAGTACTTC
NA,13,TRBV7-9,TRBJ1-1,NA,CASTAGGPTEAFF,TGTGCCAGCACCGCCGGGGGGCCCACTGAAGCTTTCTTT
NA,17,TRBV10-1,TRBJ2-7,NA,CASSESPPDYLPYEQYF,TGCGCCAGCAGTGAGTCGCCCCCGGACTACCTTCCCTACGAGCAGTACTTC
NA,16,TRBV7-6,TRBJ2-7,TRBD2,CASSLARLAGGYEQYF,TGTGCCAGCAGCTTAGCGAGACTAGCGGGCGGCTACGAGCAGTACTTC
NA,16,TRBV5-1,TRBJ2-7,TRBD1,CASSLATGTGGHEQYF,TGCGCCAGCAGCTTGGCAACCGGGACAGGGGGCCACGAGCAGTACTTC
NA,15,TRBV5-1,TRBJ2-7,TRBD1,CASSRDGQGAQEQYF,TGCGCCAGCAGCCGGGATGGACAGGGGGCGCAAGAGCAGTACTTC
NA,12,TRBV30,TRBJ1-2,NA,CAWSRGNYGYTF,TGTGCCTGGAGTCGGGGGAACTATGGCTACACCTTC
NA,16,TRBV9,TRBJ1-1,NA,CASSVEGMGGNTEAFF,TGTGCCAGCAGCGTAGAGGGGATGGGGGGGAACACTGAAGCTTTCTTT
NA,16,TRBV28,TRBJ1-3,TRBD1,CASSLGGTGSGNTIYF,TGTGCCAGCAGTTTAGGGGGGACAGGATCTGGAAACACCATATATTTT
once,17,TRBV7-2,TRBJ2-1,TRBD2,CASSATSGLAGFNEQFF,TGTGCCAGCAGCGCTACCTCGGGGCTAGCGGGATTTAATGAGCAGTTCTTC
NA,15,TRBV5-6,TRBJ2-1,NA,CASSLGALIYNEQFF,TGTGCCAGCAGCCTGGGGGCCCTCATTTACAATGAGCAGTTCTTC
once,17,TRBV28,TRBJ1-2,TRBD1,CASSLTAAGTGAYGYTF,TGTGCCAGCAGTTTAACGGCAGCGGGGACAGGGGCCTATGGCTACACCTTC
NA,13,TRBV10-3,TRBJ1-5,NA,CAIGGGSNQPQHF,TGTGCCATCGGGGGGGGGAGTAATCAGCCCCAGCATTTT
NA,15,TRBV12-5,TRBJ2-2,TRBD1,CASGSDRVGTGELFF,TGTGCTAGTGGTTCAGACAGGGTGGGCACCGGGGAGCTGTTTTTT
NA,14,TRBV19,TRBJ1-5,NA,CASSSGFGNQPQHF,TGTGCCAGTAGTTCCGGTTTTGGCAATCAGCCCCAGCATTTT
NA,13,TRBV18,TRBJ2-7,NA,CASSPPTISEQYF,TGTGCCAGCTCACCACCGACAATCAGCGAGCAGTACTTC
NA,14,TRBV30,TRBJ1-3,TRBD1,CAWSVTGGGNTIYF,TGTGCCTGGAGTGTAACAGGGGGCGGAAACACCATATATTTT
once,11,TRBV27,TRBJ2-1,NA,CASSHYNEQFF,TGTGCCAGCAGCCACTACAATGAGCAGTTCTTC
NA,15,TRBV5-1,TRBJ2-3,NA,CASSLGQLNTDTQYF,TGCGCCAGCAGCTTGGGACAGCTTAACACAGATACGCAGTATTTT
NA,14,TRBV5-1,TRBJ2-3,NA,CASSLVGGVDTQYF,TGCGCCAGCAGCTTGGTGGGCGGGGTGGATACGCAGTATTTT
NA,13,TRBV11-2,TRBJ2-7,NA,CASSSGLSYEQYF,TGTGCCAGCAGCTCGGGACTGTCCTACGAGCAGTACTTC
NA,15,TRBV7-2,TRBJ1-1,NA,CASSLGVSRRTEAFF,TGTGCCAGCAGCTTAGGGGTATCCCGGCGGACTGAAGCTTTCTTT
NA,14,TRBV5-6,TRBJ1-2,TRBD1,CASSSGTGTPRYTF,TGTGCCAGCAGCTCCGGGACAGGGACGCCCCGCTACACCTTC
NA,15,TRBV6-1,TRBJ2-7,TRBD1,CASSRPRQGAYEQYF,TGTGCCAGCAGTAGACCTAGACAGGGAGCCTACGAGCAGTACTTC
NA,16,TRBV6-1,TRBJ1-5,NA,CASSEKKTGDAQPQHF,TGTGCCAGCAGTGAAAAGAAGACGGGGGATGCTCAGCCCCAGCATTTT
once,13,TRBV5-1,TRBJ1-5,NA,CASSFQGNQPQHF,TGCGCCAGCAGCTTTCAGGGGAATCAGCCCCAGCATTTT
NA,16,TRBV18,TRBJ2-3,NA,CASSPRSGVGTDTQYF,TGTGCCAGCTCACCACGGTCGGGAGTAGGTACAGATACGCAGTATTTT
NA,13,TRBV5-1,TRBJ1-4,NA,CASRRDGNEKLFF,TGCGCCAGCAGGCGGGACGGGAATGAAAAACTGTTTTTT
NA,15,TRBV7-7,TRBJ2-5,TRBD1,CASSSAGTGGETQYF,TGTGCCAGCAGCTCCGCCGGGACAGGGGGAGAGACCCAGTACTTC
NA,15,TRBV7-2,TRBJ1-6,NA,CASSLMGLRNSPLHF,TGTGCCAGCAGCTTAATGGGGCTTCGGAATTCACCCCTCCACTTT
NA,14,TRBV19,TRBJ1-1,TRBD1,CASSSLQGALEAFF,TGTGCCAGTAGTAGCTTACAGGGGGCTTTAGAAGCTTTCTTT
NA,13,TRBV4-1,TRBJ1-1,TRBD1,CASSQMGTGGDFF,TGCGCCAGCAGCCAGATGGGGACAGGGGGTGATTTCTTT
NA,14,TRBV6-5,TRBJ1-2,NA,CASTRAGANYGYTF,TGTGCCAGCACCCGGGCAGGGGCGAACTATGGCTACACCTTC
NA,15,TRBV4-3,TRBJ1-2,TRBD1,CASSQGTGFRGGYTF,TGCGCCAGCAGCCAAGGGACAGGGTTTCGGGGTGGCTACACCTTC
NA,14,TRBV5-1,TRBJ2-5,TRBD2,CASSPSGGSETQYF,TGCGCCAGCAGCCCCTCCGGGGGGTCAGAGACCCAGTACTTC
once,14,TRBV7-2,TRBJ1-6,TRBD1,CASSLARGHSPLHF,TGTGCCAGCAGCTTAGCTAGGGGGCATTCACCCCTCCACTTT
NA,13,TRBV11-2,TRBJ1-1,NA,CASSPSGNTEAFF,TGTGCCAGCAGCCCCTCGGGGAACACTGAAGCTTTCTTT
NA,13,TRBV6-5,TRBJ1-1,NA,CASRSTGNTEAFF,TGTGCCAGCAGGTCGACAGGGAACACTGAAGCTTTCTTT
NA,17,TRBV28,TRBJ2-4,NA,CASNPRDMNRLGNIQYF,TGTGCCAGCAATCCCCGGGACATGAATCGATTAGGGAACATTCAGTACTTC
NA,16,TRBV4-3,TRBJ2-2,NA,CASSQERDSVTGELFF,TGCGCCAGCAGCCAAGAGAGAGACAGCGTAACCGGGGAGCTGTTTTTT